What follows are 17 T cell receptor beta chains derived from one specimen sequenced in a study of T cells in Graves' hyperthyroidism and ophthalmopathy. RNA transcripts were the template for amplifying TCR beta CDR3 regions. First-round RT-PCR targeting the TCR CDR3 was performed with the HTBI primer set. A single record per CDR3 protein comes from TCRdb applying MiXCR to the multiplex PCR reads. The sample consists of a few hundred thousand distinct CDR3 sequences, 20% to 25% of them appearing once. The material sequenced was blood. The receptor source for this set is a man over 45 with Graves' hyperthyroidism.

The chain has TRBV18 and TRBJ1-2; no firm D call. Germline loops: CDR1 KGHSH, CDR2 LQKENI. There are 12 residues in the CDR3. V was cut by 3 bases and J by 4 bases, with 6 bases left in between. DNA of the CDR3: TGTGCCAGCTCACCCCAGTCCTATGGCTACACCTTC. Protein sequence: CASSPQSYGYTF.

This rearrangement joins TRBV27 to TRBJ2-1, with D perhaps TRBD2 (6 bases). Germline lookup yields CDR1 MNHEY and CDR2 SMNVEV (reference sequence). Trimming pared 0 bases from V and 3 bases from J, leaving 12 bases between. This CDR3 is 16 amino acids long. The CDR3 coding sequence is TGTGCCAGCAGTTTATCGAGGCCAGCGGGCTACAATGAGCAGTTCTTC. This sequence encodes CASSLSRPAGYNEQFF.

J is TRBJ2-1 and V is TRBV10-3; D uncertain. CDR3 length equals 12 residues. Trimming stripped 9 bases from V and 4 bases from J, with 10 bases between. Germline-derived CDR1 and CDR2 are ENHRY and SYGVKD. The CDR3 nucleotides read TGTGCCATTAAGAGCGCTTACAATGAGCAGTTCTTC. Translation gives CAIKSAYNEQFF.

This clonotype was counted only a few times. The junction departs from the called germline gene at one end, perhaps through a read error. This chain links TRBV3-1 with TRBJ1-1; weak D call: TRBD1 (5 bases). This CDR3 spans 14 amino acids. CDR1 is LGHDT and CDR2 is YNNKEL in the germline V gene (reference sequence). CDR3 loop: CASSFRDGNTKAFF. The CDR3 nucleotides are TGTGCCAGCAGCTTCCGGGACGGGAACACTAAAGCTTTCTTT.

In this sample, this clonotype turned up many times. The genes are TRBV29-1 and TRBJ1-1; 7 positions match TRBD1. Per the germline V gene, CDR1 is SQVTM and CDR2 is ANQGSEA. After removal of 6 bases from V and 1 base from J, the junction contained 5 bases not matched to a gene. The CDR3 totals 13 residues. CDR3 bases: TGCAGCGTAGTAGGACAGGCGAACACTGAAGCTTTCTTT. Its protein product is CSVVGQANTEAFF.

This clonotype appeared a few times. This sequence joins TRBV5-1 and TRBJ2-1; 8 nucleotides align to TRBD2. Germline V gene lookup returns CDR1 SGHRS and CDR2 YFSETQ. V was pared by 0 bases and J by 12 bases, with 2 bases of the junction left unmatched. The CDR3 is 12 residues long. DNA for the CDR3: TGCGCCAGCAGCTTGGACGGGACTAGGCAGTTCTTC. It codes for CASSLDGTRQFF.

This chain connects TRBV5-1 to TRBJ1-2; tentatively, D is TRBD1 (5 bases). The CDR3 has 13 amino acids. Germline CDR1 is SGHRS and CDR2 is YFSETQ. V dropped 7 bases and J dropped 7 bases, with 17 bases sitting between them. The CDR3 DNA reads TGCGCCAGCGGATTACCAGACAGAGCTGGCTACACCTTC. This encodes CASGLPDRAGYTF.

This clonotype occurred many times. The rearrangement links TRBV3-1 to TRBJ2-1, with 7 bases matching TRBD1. This CDR3 is built from 14 residues. The V and J ends lost 1 base and 3 bases, in that order; junction bases with no gene match: 0. Germline CDR1 and CDR2: LGHDT and YNNKEL (reference sequence). The CDR3 region is CASSQGDSYNEQFF. CDR3 coding DNA: TGTGCCAGCAGCCAAGGGGACAGCTACAATGAGCAGTTCTTC.

The chain has TRBV5-4 and TRBJ2-1; TRBD2 agrees at 10 bases. Germline trimming cut 1 base from V and 4 bases from J; bases unmatched to any gene: 2. The germline gives CDR1 SGHNT, CDR2 YYREEE (reference sequence). This CDR3 is 15 amino acids long. The CDR3: CASSLKAGGYNEQFF. As DNA, the CDR3 is TGTGCCAGCAGCTTGAAAGCGGGAGGGTACAATGAGCAGTTCTTC.

The J gene is TRBJ2-1, the V gene TRBV18, with TRBD1 matching over 9 bases. Germline CDR1 is KGHSH and CDR2 is LQKENI. The CDR3 has 17 amino acids. The junction had 9 bases not matched to a gene; V was cut back by 0 bases and J by 6 bases. CDR3: CASSPPGTGILGNEQFF. The CDR3 coding sequence is TGTGCCAGCTCACCACCCGGGACAGGGATCCTAGGCAATGAGCAGTTCTTC.

Many counts were recorded for this clonotype. The chain carries TRBV24-1 and TRBJ1-2; D uncertain. CDR1 KGHDR and CDR2 SFDVKD come from the germline V gene. Between the trimmed V and J ends, which lost 4 bases and 5 bases, there was a span of 7 bases. This CDR3 is built from 12 residues. CDR3 region: CATSELGYGYTF. The CDR3 DNA sequence: TGTGCCACCAGTGAACTGGGGTATGGCTACACCTTC.

This clonotype was counted at least ten times. The rearrangement joins TRBV11-1 to TRBJ2-7; D call uncertain. Germline CDR1 is SGHAT and CDR2 is FQDESV (reference sequence). The CDR3 totals 12 residues. V lost 1 base, J lost 6 bases, and 7 bases lay in between. Written as DNA, the CDR3 is TGTGCCAGCAGCTTAGTGAATTTCGAGCAGTACTTC. Translating gives CASSLVNFEQYF.

This clonotype was counted between two and nine times. CDR3 bases: TGTGCCAGCAGCAAAGGACAGGGGGCTTCGGATGAGCAGTTCTTC. Its translation: CASSKGQGASDEQFF. The V and J genes are TRBV7-6 and TRBJ2-1, with 11 positions matching TRBD1. From germline, CDR1 is SGHVS and CDR2 FNYEAQ. Trimming took 5 bases from V and 8 from J; bases not matched to a gene: 8. The CDR3 extends over 15 amino acids.

With regard to this clonotype: With a much larger clone just one base away, this may be a read error. The chain carries TRBV7-9 and TRBJ2-7; 8 bases map to TRBD1. The germline gives CDR1 SEHNR, CDR2 FQNEAQ (reference sequence). There are 17 residues in the CDR3. J was trimmed by 1 base and V by 5 bases; bases with no gene match: 13. CDR3 sequence reads: CASSPIWDRTASYEQYF. DNA of the CDR3: TGTGCCAGCAGCCCTATTTGGGACAGGACGGCTTCCTACGAGCAGTACTTC.

V is TRBV5-1 and J is TRBJ2-1; 13 bases agree with TRBD2. The ends lost 0 bases at V and 6 bases at J; junction bases unmatched: 6. Germline V lookup: CDR1 SGHRS, CDR2 YFSETQ. This CDR3 is built from 17 residues. This CDR3 reads CASSLASGLAGPNEQFF. The CDR3 nucleotides are TGCGCCAGCAGCTTGGCTTCGGGACTAGCGGGACCCAATGAGCAGTTCTTC. Drawing the rest from reference TRBV5-1 and TRBJ2-1, the complete variable domain is KAGVTQTPRYLIKTRGQQVTLSCSPISGHRSVSWYQQTPGQGLQFLFEYFSETQRNKGNFPGRFSGRQFSNSRSEMNVSTLELGDSALYLCASSLASGLAGPNEQFFGPGTRLTVL.

This clonotype was seen ten or more times. CDR3 in amino acids: CASSPREPPDTQYF. The CDR3 DNA reads as TGCGCCAGCAGCCCCCGAGAGCCCCCAGATACGCAGTATTTT. This sequence joins TRBV5-1 and TRBJ2-3; unclear D gene. The length of the CDR3 is 14 residues. The V gene lost 4 bases and the J gene lost 4 bases, with 13 bases spanning the gap. The germline CDR1 and CDR2 sequences are SGHRS and YFSETQ.

This clonotype was detected many times. This rearrangement joins TRBV29-1 to TRBJ2-7; 12 positions agree with TRBD2. Trimming removed 6 bases from V and 0 bases from J; junction bases left unmatched: 3. Germline V CDR1 and CDR2: SQVTM, ANQGSEA. The CDR3 totals 14 residues. The CDR3 loop is CSVLTSGSSYEQYF. The CDR3 DNA sequence: TGCAGCGTCTTGACTAGCGGGAGCTCCTACGAGCAGTACTTC.